This T cell receptor (beta chain) was sequenced in a study of T cell responses to AZD1222 COVID-19 vaccine. This CDR3 contains 15 residues. Trimming took 3 bases from V and 0 from J, leaving 10 bases between them. Germline values: CDR1 SGHTA, CDR2 FQGTGA. Assay: immunoSEQ multiplex PCR; the TCRdb copy retains only in-frame clones and omits some. Here the sample spans under 150,000 clones, 80% to 90% being singletons. This sequence was found in an adult in good health. The chain couples TRBV7-3 to TRBJ2-3; the D is unclear. Sequences were derived from peripheral blood, sampled on day 0 of AZD1222 vaccination. The DNA of the CDR3 is TGTGCCAGCAGCTTCCGTCAATCTAGCACAGATACGCAGTATTTT. This gives the protein CASSFRQSSTDTQYF.